These 26 T cell receptor beta chains were sequenced from one sample in a study of cytomegalovirus exposure and HLA in healthy donors (TCRdb year 2017). The library was obtained by the immunoSEQ multiplex PCR assay. The multiplex PCR relied on a mix of 60 forward primers for TCR Vbeta segments and 13 reverse primers for TCR Jbeta segments. TCRdb limited this immuneACCESS table to in-frame rearrangements with V and J called. A share of clones is missing; checked studies link under half to unresolved V genes, and the rest is unexplained. The sample table contains 150,000 to 200,000 clones; only one count was recorded for around 84% of them. The leading ten clones occupy 1.9% of the sample. What was sequenced was PBMCs. Receptors were obtained from a man younger than 30 in good health and CMV-seronegative.

This clone showed up just a few times. The genes are TRBV19 and TRBJ1-1, with D hard to call. The germline V and J ends were trimmed by 3 bases and 2 bases, with 7 bases remaining between them. CDR3 length: 13 amino acids. The germline V gene has CDR1 LNHDA and CDR2 SQIVND (reference sequence). CDR3 amino acids: CASSMEGNTEAFF. CDR3 nucleotide sequence: TGTGCCAGTAGTATGGAGGGAAACACTGAAGCTTTCTTT.

The rearrangement joins TRBV28 to TRBJ1-4; D may be TRBD1 (5 bases). This CDR3 is 14 amino acids long. The V gene's germline CDR1 is MDHEN and CDR2 SYDVKM. V lost 4 bases and J 7 bases, leaving 13 bases between the germline ends. In DNA, the CDR3 is TGTGCCAGCAGTTCGCAGGGTATTCTTGAAAAACTGTTTTTT. Amino acid sequence: CASSSQGILEKLFF.

The chain uses TRBV7-2 and TRBJ2-1; 8 nucleotides agree with TRBD2. Germline V gene data show CDR1 as SGHTA and CDR2 as FQGNSA. Trimming cost V 1 base and J 4 bases; bases outside gene matches: 6. CDR3 length: 16 amino acids. In DNA, the CDR3 is TGTGCCAGCAGCTTAGAGGCGACGGGGGGGTACAATGAGCAGTTCTTC. It yields the protein CASSLEATGGYNEQFF.

The chain has TRBV18 and TRBJ1-2; TRBD1 matches at 8 bases. V lost 2 bases and J lost 5; bases outside the gene matches: 19. CDR3 size: 19 residues. Germline-derived CDR1 and CDR2 are KGHSH and LQKENI. CDR3 amino acids: CASSPMPGGLRGAAYGYTF. CDR3 bases: TGTGCCAGCTCACCAATGCCAGGGGGCCTCAGGGGAGCGGCTTATGGCTACACCTTC.

The chain combines TRBV30 with TRBJ1-4; D is uncertain. Trimming left V 1 base short and J 0 bases short, with 9 bases between. CDR3 size: 15 residues. Germline loops: CDR1 GTSNPN, CDR2 SVGIG (reference sequence). CDR3 region: CAWSARLATNEKLFF. CDR3 in DNA: TGTGCCTGGAGTGCCCGTCTAGCAACTAATGAAAAACTGTTTTTT.

The gene calls are TRBV5-6 and TRBJ1-1, with TRBD1 as a possible D gene (6 bases). The CDR3 runs 14 residues. Germline CDR1 is SGHDT and CDR2 is YYEEEE. V lost 4 bases to trimming and J lost 10 bases, with 20 bases between them. The CDR3 here is CASSGTPSRGIAFF. CDR3 sequence (DNA): TGTGCCAGCAGCGGGACACCTTCTCGTGGGATAGCTTTCTTT.

The gene calls are TRBV7-8 and TRBJ1-5; D possibly corresponds to TRBD1 (5 bases). The CDR3 is made up of 20 amino acids. Germline CDR1 reads SGHVS; CDR2 reads FQNEAQ. V was shortened by 1 base and J by 0 bases, with 22 bases between the two germline ends. DNA for the CDR3: TGTGCCAGCAGCTTAGAGGGGTCGGCAGCCGCCACCTATAGCAATCAGCCCCAGCATTTT. Translated, it gives CASSLEGSAAATYSNQPQHF. Variable domain in full (rest from reference TRBV7-8 and TRBJ1-5): GAGVSQSPRYKVAKRGQDVALRCDPISGHVSLFWYQQALGQGPEFLTYFQNEAQLDKSGLPSDRFFAERPEGSVSTLKIQRTQQEDSAVYLCASSLEGSAAATYSNQPQHFGDGTRLSIL.

V gene TRBV25-1 combines with J gene TRBJ2-5; tentatively, D is TRBD1 (6 bases). The CDR3 contains 15 residues. Germline CDR1 is MGHDK and CDR2 is SYGVNS. V was pared by 6 bases and J by 2 bases, with 16 bases between. The CDR3 spells CASRPAAGQQETQYF. The CDR3 DNA reads as TGTGCCAGCAGGCCCGCTGCCGGACAGCAAGAGACCCAGTACTTC. Supplemented by reference TRBV25-1 and TRBJ2-5, the full variable domain reads EADIYQTPRYLVIGTGKKITLECSQTMGHDKMYWYQQDPGMELHLIHYSYGVNSTEKGDLSSESTVSRIRTEHFPLTLESARPSHTSQYLCASRPAAGQQETQYFGPGTRLLVL.

Only one count was recorded for this clone. This chain links TRBV11-2 with TRBJ2-7; no clear D gene. Trimming cost V 2 bases and J 0 bases, with 11 bases left between them. Germline V gives CDR1 SGHAT, CDR2 FQNNGV. This CDR3 contains 15 residues. This CDR3 reads CASSLSGRSSYEQYF. CDR3 DNA sequence: TGTGCCAGCAGCTTAAGTGGGCGCTCCTCCTACGAGCAGTACTTC.

This clone showed up just a few times. This chain uses TRBV4-1 with TRBJ2-7; D is uncertain. The ends were cut back, 0 bases at V and 0 bases at J, with 9 bases in the middle. Germline CDR1 and CDR2: MGHRA and YSYEKL. This CDR3 has 15 residues. The CDR3: CASSQDLLYSYEQYF. The CDR3 nucleotides are TGCGCCAGCAGCCAAGATCTACTATACTCCTACGAGCAGTACTTC.

This clone was detected only a few times. The chain is built from TRBV11-2 and TRBJ2-7; 7 bases are shared with TRBD1. Germline V gives CDR1 SGHAT, CDR2 FQNNGV. The CDR3 totals 15 residues. V lost 5 bases, J lost 3 bases, and 10 bases stayed unmatched. The CDR3 protein is CASSQHRDRDYEQYF. As DNA, the CDR3 is TGTGCCAGCAGCCAGCACCGGGACAGAGACTACGAGCAGTACTTC.

This clone was picked up a small number of times. This chain joins TRBV28 and TRBJ2-7; no firm D call. Germline assignment: CDR1 MDHEN and CDR2 SYDVKM. V was pared by 6 bases and J by 4 bases, with 10 bases between. This CDR3 contains 12 residues. CDR3 sequence reads: CASSSTVYEQYF. CDR3 DNA sequence: TGTGCCAGCAGCTCCACAGTATACGAGCAGTACTTC.

This clone appeared a single time. V is TRBV7-9 and J is TRBJ2-7; a possible D gene is TRBD2 (6 bases). CDR3 size: 17 residues. The V and J ends lost 5 bases and 2 bases respectively, with 22 bases between them. CDR1 and CDR2 from the germline V gene are SEHNR and FQNEAQ (reference sequence). This CDR3 reads CASSPAWGSGQTYEQYF. The CDR3 DNA is TGTGCCAGCAGCCCTGCGTGGGGTAGCGGCCAGACCTACGAGCAGTACTTC. The full variable domain, its missing parts supplied by reference TRBV7-9 and TRBJ2-7, is DTGVSQNPRHKITKRGQNVTFRCDPISEHNRLYWYRQTLGQGPEFLTYFQNEAQLEKSRLLSDRFSAERPKGSFSTLEIQRTEQGDSAMYLCASSPAWGSGQTYEQYFGPGTRLTVT.

CDR3 sequence reads: CARSYRDTPNYGYTF. DNA for the CDR3: TGTGCCAGAAGCTATCGGGACACTCCTAACTATGGCTACACCTTC. The chain is built from TRBV5-3 and TRBJ1-2, with D possibly TRBD1 on 6 matching bases. TRBV5-3 is recorded as an ORF, its role being uncertain. V gave up 3 bases and J gave up 0 bases, with 12 bases separating them. There are 15 residues in the CDR3.

V gene TRBV5-4 combines with J gene TRBJ2-3, with 8 bases that match TRBD1. This CDR3 has 16 amino acids. V lost 3 bases, J lost 2 bases, and 8 bases stayed unmatched. The germline gives CDR1 SGHNT, CDR2 YYREEE (reference sequence). CDR3 nucleotide sequence: TGTGCCAGCAGCTCGACCTCGACAGGGGTCACAGATACGCAGTATTTT. Translated: CASSSTSTGVTDTQYF.

This chain uses TRBV5-1 with TRBJ1-2; D gene ambiguous. Germline lookup yields CDR1 SGHRS and CDR2 YFSETQ. The CDR3 is 14 residues long. The ends were cut back, 4 bases at V and 0 bases at J, with 10 bases in the middle. CDR3 DNA: TGCGCCAGCAGCACGGGAGACACTAACTATGGCTACACCTTC. It codes for CASSTGDTNYGYTF.

The chain joins TRBV10-1 to TRBJ2-5; 8 bases map to TRBD2. The V and J ends lost 4 bases and 5 bases, in that order; junction bases with no gene match: 12. The CDR3 has 16 amino acids. CDR1 is WNHNN and CDR2 is SYGVQD in the germline V gene (reference sequence). This CDR3 reads CASSGGLAGGRETQYF. The DNA of the CDR3 is TGCGCCAGCAGTGGGGGACTTGCGGGGGGCCGGGAGACCCAGTACTTC.

The sample holds one count of this clone. The V gene is TRBV19, the J gene TRBJ1-2, with a possible D match to TRBD1 (5 bases). Germline V lookup: CDR1 LNHDA, CDR2 SQIVND (reference sequence). With 10 bases removed from V and 2 bases from J, the gap between germline ends came to 35 bases. The CDR3 extends over 20 amino acids. The CDR3 is CATLGGDWAESDSPNYGYTF. The CDR3 DNA is TGTGCCACGCTCGGGGGGGATTGGGCCGAATCAGACAGCCCCAACTATGGCTACACCTTC.

The chain is built from TRBV19 and TRBJ1-2; TRBD1 aligns across 7 bases. The CDR3 is 14 residues long. The germline CDR1 and CDR2 sequences are LNHDA and SQIVND (reference sequence). The V segment lost 5 bases and the J segment 6 bases; nucleotides outside the gene matches: 9. The chain's CDR3 is CASSSGTATNGYTF. Here the CDR3 DNA reads TGTGCCAGTAGTTCCGGGACAGCCACCAATGGCTACACCTTC.

The J gene is TRBJ1-5, the V gene TRBV2; perhaps TRBD1 as D (6 bases). Looked up from germline, CDR1 is SNHLY and CDR2 is FYNNEI. The CDR3 loop spans 15 amino acids. V was trimmed by 6 bases and J by 0 bases, leaving 12 bases between them. In nucleotides, the CDR3 is TGTGCCAGCAGCCCTGGACAGTCTAGCAATCAGCCCCAGCATTTT. It yields the protein CASSPGQSSNQPQHF.

This chain connects TRBV4-1 to TRBJ1-5, with TRBD1 matching 8 bases. Germline V gene data show CDR1 as MGHRA and CDR2 as YSYEKL. The V and J ends lost 4 bases and 1 base, in that order; junction bases with no gene match: 6. The CDR3 contains 16 residues. As DNA, the CDR3 is TGCGCCAGCAGCCGAAGGACAGGGCAAAGCAATCAGCCCCAGCATTTT. Its protein is CASSRRTGQSNQPQHF.

This clone was counted only a few times. V gene TRBV28 combines with J gene TRBJ1-5; weak D call: TRBD1 (6 bases). V was clipped by 3 bases and J by 4 bases, with 13 bases between them. CDR1 is MDHEN, CDR2 SYDVKM, per germline. CDR3 length: 15 amino acids. In DNA form, the CDR3 reads TGTGCCAGCAGTTTCACCCACAGGGCAAATCAGCCCCAGCATTTT. Translating it yields CASSFTHRANQPQHF.

The chain carries TRBV15 and TRBJ2-1, with 12 bases fitting TRBD2. Trimming removed 0 bases from V and 10 bases from J; junction bases left unmatched: 10. CDR1 LNHNV and CDR2 YYDKDF come from the germline V gene (reference sequence). The CDR3 is made up of 17 amino acids. CDR3 in amino acids: CATSRESSGRAFREQFF. The CDR3 region has the DNA TGTGCCACCAGCAGAGAGTCTAGCGGGAGGGCGTTTCGCGAGCAGTTCTTC. Full variable domain (remainder filled in from reference TRBV15 and TRBJ2-1): DAMVIQNPRYQVTQFGKPVTLSCSQTLNHNVMYWYQQKSSQAPKLLFHYYDKDFNNEADTPDNFQSRRPNTSFCFLDIRSPGLGDTAMYLCATSRESSGRAFREQFFGPGTRLTVL.

The rearrangement joins TRBV10-1 to TRBJ2-7; D is undetermined. From germline, CDR1 is WNHNN and CDR2 SYGVQD (reference sequence). This CDR3 comprises 11 residues. With 4 bases removed from V and 5 bases from J, the gap between germline ends came to 6 bases. The CDR3 reads CASSAQDEQYF. In DNA, the CDR3 is TGCGCCAGCAGTGCGCAGGACGAGCAGTACTTC.

This sequence joins TRBV28 and TRBJ1-4, with 7 bases matching TRBD1. Germline V gene sequence: CDR1 MDHEN, CDR2 SYDVKM. Trimming cost V 6 bases and J 8 bases; bases outside gene matches: 12. This CDR3 region has 15 residues. The CDR3 is CASRAADREWEKLFF. The DNA of the CDR3 is TGTGCCAGCAGGGCTGCCGACAGGGAGTGGGAAAAACTGTTTTTT.

The count of this clone is one. The gene calls are TRBV10-3 and TRBJ2-7; a weak D match, TRBD2 (6 bases). Trimming removed 6 bases from V and 0 bases from J, with 15 bases in between. The CDR3 totals 15 residues. Germline CDR1 reads ENHRY; CDR2 reads SYGVKD. CDR3: CAISQHAGGSYEQYF. The CDR3 DNA follows: TGTGCCATCAGCCAACATGCCGGGGGCTCCTACGAGCAGTACTTC.